A single T cell receptor (beta chain) is shown here with its context. No antigen is known for it. By flow cytometry, patients selected for sequencing had shown an expansion of CD8+CD57+ cells. As a group, the patients uniformly had severe acquired aplastic anemia. The CDR3 covers 13 residues. Trimming removed 1 base from V and 14 bases from J, with 15 bases in between. Germline-derived CDR1 and CDR2 are LGHDT and YNNKEL (reference sequence). According to the study, genomic DNA was the template for TCR beta VDJ and CDR3 profiling. Each CDR3 protein is one row after TCRdb ran MiXCR on the reads. The table has 100,000 to 150,000 distinct CDR3 sequences, less than 50% seen once. The data were obtained in a study of CD8+CD57+ T cells in acquired aplastic anemia. At the level of the study: The DNA of sorted CD4+ and CD8+ cells averaged 3.2 ug. General observations from the study: Patients shared 25 to 35 CD8+ CDR3 sequences with controls. Significant differences in CD8+ Simpson's diversity were not observed between patients and controls.

The receptor was isolated from a human donor with aplastic anemia. The sequenced material came from sorted CD4+, CD8+, or CD8+CD57+ T cells (not recorded which) from PBMCs. The chain uses TRBV3-1 and TRBJ2-1; D may be TRBD1 (5 bases). CDR3 residues: CASSQGGSAREFF. The CDR3 DNA reads TGTGCCAGCAGCCAAGGCGGCAGCGCCAGGGAGTTCTTC.